These 17 T cell receptor beta chains share one sample of origin, sequenced in a study of blood T cell repertoires in COVID-19. Assay: immunoSEQ multiplex PCR; the TCRdb copy retains only in-frame clones and omits some. Of about 220,000 clones listed, more than 65% are singletons. The sequencing input was peripheral blood. The receptors originated from a man aged 50-60 years with active or convalescent COVID-19.

The chain links TRBV7-9 to TRBJ1-1; D might be TRBD1 (5 bases). In germline, CDR1 is SEHNR, CDR2 FQNEAQ (reference sequence). V lost 5 bases and J lost 4, with 11 bases in between. The CDR3 has 13 amino acids. DNA for the CDR3: TGTGCCAGCAGCCCCAGGGAATCCACTGAAGCTTTCTTT. Translating it yields CASSPRESTEAFF.

J is TRBJ2-1 and V is TRBV5-6, with D maybe TRBD1 (5 bases). Germline CDR1 SGHDT, CDR2 YYEEEE. The CDR3 consists of 12 residues. Trimming shortened V by 4 bases and J by 8 bases, and 10 bases separated the two germline ends. The CDR3 DNA is TGTGCCAGCAGCCTAGGACATGATGAGCAGTTCTTC. Translating it yields CASSLGHDEQFF.

This clone came up once. The chain carries TRBV29-1 and TRBJ2-7; 11 positions agree with TRBD1. V lost 6 bases to trimming and J lost 7 bases; unmatched junction nucleotides: 5. Germline CDR1 and CDR2: SQVTM and ANQGSEA. The CDR3 length is 12 residues. The CDR3 loop is CSVTGTGGEQYV. CDR3 nucleotides: TGCAGCGTAACCGGGACAGGGGGTGAGCAGTACGTC.

This clone was found once. V and J are TRBV6-5 and TRBJ1-1; a weak D match, TRBD1 (6 bases). Trimming removed 5 bases at V and 1 base at J, with 14 bases between. The length of the CDR3 is 15 residues. The germline CDR1 and CDR2 sequences are MNHEY and SVGAGI. As DNA, the CDR3 is TGTGCCAGCAGTACAGGGTGGAAGGCGAACACTGAAGCTTTCTTT. Encoded protein: CASSTGWKANTEAFF.

This clone was picked up one time. The CDR3 region has the DNA TGTGCCGCGTCTAGTGGGAGAAACACTGAAGCTTTCTTT. It codes for CAASSGRNTEAFF. V gene TRBV2 combines with J gene TRBJ1-1; D not certain. The germline CDR1 and CDR2 sequences are SNHLY and FYNNEI. The V end lost 11 bases, the J end lost 2 bases, and 15 bases lay between the germline ends. The CDR3 covers 13 residues.

This clone was seen a single time. This chain links TRBV9 with TRBJ2-7, with 7 bases identical to TRBD1. CDR1 is SGDLS and CDR2 is YYNGEE in the germline V gene. The CDR3 sequence is 16 residues long. The V segment lost 0 bases and the J segment 0 bases; nucleotides outside the gene matches: 6. This CDR3 is CASSVGDRVSSYEQYF. The CDR3 DNA follows: TGTGCCAGCAGCGTAGGTGACAGGGTGAGCTCCTACGAGCAGTACTTC.

The chain couples TRBV3-1 (or the pseudogene TRBV3-2) to TRBJ2-2, with D possibly TRBD1 on 5 matching bases. V was cut by 0 bases and J by 7 bases, with 9 bases left in between. CDR1 and CDR2 (germline): LGHDT, YNNKEL (reference sequence). CDR3 length: 14 residues. CDR3 in DNA: TGTGCCAGCAGCCAAGATGCAGGGATCGGGGAGCTGTTTTTT. Amino acid sequence: CASSQDAGIGELFF.

The table lists this clone with a few counts. V gene TRBV24-1 combines with J gene TRBJ2-2; D possibly corresponds to TRBD1 (6 bases). Trimming removed 7 bases from V and 0 bases from J, with 14 bases in between. Germline V lookup: CDR1 KGHDR, CDR2 SFDVKD. This CDR3 comprises 16 residues. DNA for the CDR3: TGTGCCACCAGATTAACCGGGACATCGAACACCGGGGAGCTGTTTTTT. It translates to CATRLTGTSNTGELFF.

The genes are TRBV5-8 and TRBJ2-5; 11 nucleotides line up with TRBD1. V shed 4 bases, J shed 4 bases, and the junction held 6 bases outside the gene matches. The CDR3 runs to 15 residues. The germline V gene encodes CDR1 SGHTS and CDR2 YDEGEE. The CDR3, as DNA: TGTGCCAGCAGCAACGGACAGGGGGCAGGAGAGACCCAGTACTTC. Translating it yields CASSNGQGAGETQYF.

V gene TRBV27 combines with J gene TRBJ1-2; D is possibly TRBD1 (5 bases). Looked up from germline, CDR1 is MNHEY and CDR2 is SMNVEV (reference sequence). The ends were cut back, 2 bases at V and 8 bases at J, with 12 bases in the middle. CDR3 length: 13 residues. CDR3 region: CASSLGGFGGYTF. The CDR3 nucleotides are TGTGCCAGCAGTTTAGGGGGGTTCGGCGGCTACACCTTC.

The gene calls are TRBV27 and TRBJ2-1; 8 bases agree with TRBD2. The CDR3 has 16 amino acids. Germline values: CDR1 MNHEY, CDR2 SMNVEV (reference sequence). The V and J ends lost 0 bases and 4 bases, in that order; junction bases with no gene match: 5. The CDR3 spells CASSLSAGAGYNEQFF. The DNA for the CDR3 is TGTGCCAGCAGTTTATCAGCGGGAGCGGGATACAATGAGCAGTTCTTC.

V gene TRBV5-4 combines with J gene TRBJ1-5; 7 nucleotides line up with TRBD1. The CDR3 contains 14 residues. Germline V gives CDR1 SGHNT, CDR2 YYREEE (reference sequence). Trimming took 3 bases from V and 7 from J; bases not matched to a gene: 7. The CDR3 DNA follows: TGTGCCAGCAGCTACTACAGGGGCAGGCAGCCCCAGCATTTT. It is translated as CASSYYRGRQPQHF.

This chain links TRBV28 with TRBJ2-7; TRBD2 aligns across 16 bases. The CDR3 runs to 20 residues. The J segment lost 7 bases and the V segment lost 5 bases, leaving 20 bases of the junction unmatched. Germline assignment: CDR1 MDHEN and CDR2 SYDVKM. CDR3 sequence: CASSTGPTGLAGGLGGEQYF. The CDR3 bases are TGTGCCAGCAGTACAGGCCCGACGGGACTAGCGGGAGGGCTAGGGGGGGAGCAGTACTTC.

The chain combines TRBV4-3 with TRBJ1-2, with 8 positions matching TRBD1. With V trimmed by 4 bases and J by 5 bases, 9 bases remained unmatched. CDR3 length: 15 residues. Germline assignment: CDR1 LGHNA and CDR2 YSLEER. The CDR3 reads CASSPESHRGYGYTF. In DNA form, the CDR3 reads TGCGCCAGCAGCCCCGAAAGCCACAGGGGGTATGGCTACACCTTC.

The chain carries TRBV7-2 and TRBJ2-7, with a possible D match to TRBD2 (5 bases). V shed 1 base and J shed 3 bases, with 10 bases lying between them. Germline lookup yields CDR1 SGHTA and CDR2 FQGNSA. This CDR3 region has 14 residues. The CDR3: CASSLGPTIYEQYF. The CDR3 region has the DNA TGTGCCAGCAGCTTAGGCCCGACTATCTACGAGCAGTACTTC.

Notes on this clone: Other DNA sequences in the same sample also yield this CDR3. The chain couples TRBV7-8 to TRBJ2-1, with D perhaps TRBD2 (7 bases). This CDR3 is built from 15 residues. Trimming left V 0 bases short and J 3 bases short, with 9 bases between. Germline V lookup: CDR1 SGHVS, CDR2 FQNEAQ. The DNA for the CDR3 is TGTGCCAGCAGCTTAGCGGGGGGGCGCTACAATGAGCAGTTCTTC. Translating gives CASSLAGGRYNEQFF.

The genes are TRBV19 and TRBJ2-5; 7 bases match TRBD2. V dropped 6 bases and J dropped 4; count of bases not matched to a gene: 14. This CDR3 spans 16 amino acids. Germline lookup yields CDR1 LNHDA and CDR2 SQIVND (reference sequence). The CDR3 DNA follows: TGTGCCAGTAGCCCCCACAGCGGGATCTTCTCAGAGACCCAGTACTTC. Its protein is CASSPHSGIFSETQYF.